The 20 T cell receptor beta chains reported below all come from one sample, sequenced in a study of memory CD4+ T cells and cytomegalovirus serostatus. Single viable CD3+CD4+CD8-CD45RO+ cells were sorted as the memory CD4+ T cells. The table came from immunoSEQ multiplex PCR; TCRdb's copy has only in-frame clones and leaves some out. The repertoire holds 56,000 or so clones, with around 80% as singletons. The source material was memory CD4+ T cells from blood. Source of these receptors: an adult in good health and CMV-seronegative. Some clones in this sample may be carry-over from other donors' samples.

The genes are TRBV4-1 and TRBJ1-6; D uncertain. The V and J ends lost 4 bases and 3 bases respectively, with 13 bases between them. This CDR3 region has 16 residues. Looked up from germline, CDR1 is MGHRA and CDR2 is YSYEKL. CDR3 region: CASSLREARYNSPLHF. CDR3 sequence (DNA): TGCGCCAGCAGCCTCAGAGAGGCGCGCTATAATTCACCCCTCCACTTT.

This sequence joins TRBV7-2 and TRBJ2-6; a weak D match, TRBD2 (5 bases). The CDR3 spans 15 residues. Germline CDR1 and CDR2: SGHTA and FQGNSA. Deletions cut 6 bases from V and 1 base from J, with 10 bases between. The CDR3 nucleotides are TGTGCCAGCAGGCCACGGGGTTCTGGGGCCAACGTCCTGACTTTC. It translates to CASRPRGSGANVLTF.

The chain carries TRBV2 and TRBJ2-5, with D tentatively TRBD1 (6 bases). This CDR3 contains 13 residues. Germline V gene lookup returns CDR1 SNHLY and CDR2 FYNNEI. Trimming pared 6 bases from V and 6 bases from J, leaving 14 bases between. The CDR3 nucleotides are TGTGCCAGCAGCCCGGGACAAGGAAAGACCCAGTACTTC. The encoded protein is CASSPGQGKTQYF.

The V and J genes are TRBV19 and TRBJ1-1; D perhaps matches TRBD1 (6 bases). The V and J ends lost 4 bases and 4 bases respectively, with 19 bases between them. There are 16 residues in the CDR3. CDR1 is LNHDA, CDR2 SQIVND, per germline (reference sequence). CDR3 protein: CASSNPRQGSGTEAFF. CDR3 in DNA: TGTGCCAGTAGTAACCCCAGGCAGGGGAGCGGCACTGAAGCTTTCTTT.

J is TRBJ1-5 and V is TRBV21-1. TRBV21-1 represents a pseudogene. The length of the CDR3 is 14 residues. DNA for the CDR3: TGTGCCAGCAGCAAAGAGGGCTTGGACCAGCCCCAGCATTTT. Translated: CASSKEGLDQPQHF.

The CDR3, as DNA: TGTGCCAGCAGTTTATGGGTTCGTTTAGGACTAGCGCGCACCTACGAGCAGTACTTC. This translates into CASSLWVRLGLARTYEQYF. V usage is TRBV28 and J usage is TRBJ2-7, with 9 bases fitting TRBD2. Trimming took 0 bases from V and 2 from J; bases not matched to a gene: 14. The CDR3 covers 19 residues. CDR1 is MDHEN, CDR2 SYDVKM, per germline.

This clone was seen only a few times. One junction end does not reproduce the germline sequence, and a read error may be involved. The CDR3 spells CASSRDRDTEAFF. The CDR3 bases are TGTGCTAGCAGCCGGGACAGGGACACTGAAGCTTTCTTT. V usage is TRBV7-7 and J usage is TRBJ1-1; 9 positions agree with TRBD1. This CDR3 is built from 13 residues. The germline gives CDR1 SSHAT, CDR2 FNYEAQ (reference sequence). The full variable domain, completed using reference TRBV7-7 and TRBJ1-1, is GAGVSQSPRYKVTKRGQDVTLRCDPISSHATLYWYQQALGQGPEFLTYFNYEAQPDKSGLPSDRFSAERPEGSISTLTIQRTEQRDSAMYRCASSRDRDTEAFFGQGTRLTVV.

The chain links TRBV20-1 to TRBJ2-7; D ambiguous. The V gene lost 3 bases and the J gene lost 3 bases, with 6 bases spanning the gap. The CDR3 is 11 residues long. CDR1 and CDR2 (germline): DFQATT, SNEGSKA (reference sequence). Here the CDR3 reads CSARGNYEQYF. CDR3 nucleotides: TGCAGTGCTAGGGGCAACTACGAGCAGTACTTC.

The rearrangement joins TRBV4-2 to TRBJ2-1; weak D call: TRBD1 (5 bases). Germline V gene sequence: CDR1 LGHNA, CDR2 YNFKEQ. The CDR3 has 15 residues. The V gene lost 2 bases and the J gene lost 7 bases, with 15 bases spanning the gap. The CDR3 reads CASSQSQDIGNEQFF. Written as DNA, the CDR3 is TGTGCCAGCAGCCAAAGCCAGGACATAGGGAATGAGCAGTTCTTC.

The chain joins TRBV10-1 to TRBJ2-7; D is uncertain. CDR1 is WNHNN and CDR2 is SYGVQD in the germline V gene (reference sequence). V lost 2 bases, J lost 4 bases, and 3 bases lay in between. This CDR3 is 11 amino acids long. CDR3 loop: CASSEGYEQYF. CDR3 DNA sequence: TGCGCCAGCAGTGAGGGTTACGAGCAGTACTTC.

This chain links TRBV7-2 with TRBJ2-3; 12 positions agree with TRBD2. Germline assignment: CDR1 SGHTA and CDR2 FQGNSA. The CDR3 contains 16 residues. V lost 5 bases, J lost 4 bases, and 7 bases stayed unmatched. The CDR3 sequence: CASSPTTSGSADTQYF. The CDR3 nucleotides read TGTGCCAGCAGCCCGACGACTAGCGGGAGTGCAGATACGCAGTATTTT.

The gene calls are TRBV28 and TRBJ2-1; 7 bases agree with TRBD2. Germline CDR1 is MDHEN and CDR2 is SYDVKM. The CDR3 totals 14 residues. Trimming took 3 bases from V and 8 from J; bases not matched to a gene: 7. CDR3 sequence reads: CASSLAGAYHEQFF. The DNA of the CDR3 is TGTGCCAGCAGTTTGGCGGGAGCTTACCATGAGCAGTTCTTC.

The chain's CDR3 is CATSRAGAGGTEAFF. Written as DNA, the CDR3 is TGTGCCACCAGCAGAGCTGGGGCAGGGGGGACTGAAGCTTTCTTT. This chain uses TRBV15 with TRBJ1-1; 7 nucleotides line up with TRBD1. This CDR3 has 15 amino acids. With V trimmed by 1 base and J by 5 bases, 7 bases remained unmatched. Germline V gene sequence: CDR1 LNHNV, CDR2 YYDKDF (reference sequence).

The J gene is TRBJ2-3, the V gene TRBV2, with TRBD2 as a possible D gene (6 bases). There are 15 residues in the CDR3. The V and J ends lost 5 bases and 0 bases respectively, with 12 bases between them. In germline, CDR1 is SNHLY, CDR2 FYNNEI. The CDR3 DNA reads TGTGCCAGCAGTCGGGGGTGGTCTAGCACAGATACGCAGTATTTT. Protein: CASSRGWSSTDTQYF.

The chain employs TRBV6-5 and TRBJ2-2; 8 positions match TRBD1. CDR1 and CDR2 from the germline V gene are MNHEY and SVGAGI. CDR3 length: 14 residues. The CDR3: CAAGTGPHTGELFF. Here the CDR3 DNA reads TGTGCAGCTGGGACAGGACCTCACACCGGGGAGCTGTTTTTT.

This chain connects TRBV6-6 to TRBJ1-6; D gene unclear. CDR1 is MNHNY, CDR2 SVGAGI, per germline (reference sequence). The CDR3 sequence is 12 residues long. Between the trimmed V and J ends, which lost 2 bases and 7 bases, there was a span of 3 bases. DNA for the CDR3: TGTGCCAGCAGTTACCCGAATTCACCCCTCCACTTT. Its translation: CASSYPNSPLHF.

This clone appeared a few times. The V gene is TRBV19, the J gene TRBJ2-1; TRBD2 matches 8 bases. There are 16 residues in the CDR3. Germline V gives CDR1 LNHDA, CDR2 SQIVND (reference sequence). With 4 bases clipped from V and 0 bases from J, the junction kept 5 bases outside the gene matches. CDR3 in amino acids: CASSRAGASSYNEQFF. The CDR3 bases are TGTGCCAGTAGTAGAGCGGGGGCAAGCTCCTACAATGAGCAGTTCTTC.

This clone was observed a single time. The chain combines TRBV20-1 with TRBJ2-7; D ambiguous. The V gene lost 3 bases and the J gene lost 3 bases, with 6 bases spanning the gap. CDR1 DFQATT and CDR2 SNEGSKA come from the germline V gene (reference sequence). The CDR3 runs 11 residues. This CDR3 reads CSASLFYEQYF. The CDR3, as DNA: TGCAGTGCTAGTCTGTTCTACGAGCAGTACTTC.

The V gene is TRBV19, the J gene TRBJ2-3; the D gene is possibly TRBD2 (5 bases). Per the germline V gene, CDR1 is LNHDA and CDR2 is SQIVND (reference sequence). The CDR3 is made up of 13 amino acids. Trimming cost V 5 bases and J 6 bases, with 12 bases left between them. The CDR3 DNA is TGTGCCAGTAGTCCCGACACGGGGGATACGCAGTATTTT. Translated: CASSPDTGDTQYF.

The V and J genes are TRBV6-6 and TRBJ1-1; 7 nucleotides line up with TRBD1. This CDR3 is 13 amino acids long. Germline V gene data show CDR1 as MNHNY and CDR2 as SVGAGI (reference sequence). V was clipped by 10 bases and J by 1 base; unmatched bases: 6. The CDR3 region is CAIRQGQNTEAFF. CDR3 bases: TGTGCCATACGACAGGGTCAGAACACTGAAGCTTTCTTT.